Listed below are T cell receptor beta chains from one sample, sequenced in a study of response to subunit inactivated influenza vaccine. From the RT-PCR reads, TCRdb called clonotypes with MiXCR, one entry per CDR3 protein. The sample consists of about 570,000 distinct CDR3 sequences, around 11% of them appearing once. The same data also contributed to another study, on T cells expressing NK-cell markers.

The sample in question was PBMCs from blood, obtained on the day of vaccination. The receptors come from a man aged 45 to 65 who received an inactivated influenza vaccine. Each CDR3 is given with its conserved first and last residue. A D gene is named only where the DNA matches it firmly. Rows may omit the clone size; those that give it use once, few, many or a size class.

J: TRBJ1-4
size: NA
V: TRBV27
D: NA
CDR3: CASSFNRRNEKLFF
DNA: TGTGCCAGCAGTTTCAACAGGAGAAATGAAAAACTGTTTTTT

J: TRBJ2-5
size: few
V: TRBV20-1
D: TRBD2
CDR3: CSARPLAGVETQYF
DNA: TGCAGTGCTAGGCCCTTAGCGGGAGTAGAGACCCAGTACTTC

J: TRBJ2-5
size: NA
V: TRBV6-2/TRBV6-3
D: TRBD2
CDR3: CASSYSGTSGETQYF
DNA: TGTGCCAGCAGTTACTCCGGGACTAGCGGAGAGACCCAGTACTTC

J: TRBJ2-1
size: few
V: TRBV7-6
D: TRBD2
CDR3: CASSSDPGTSGGNSYNEQFF
DNA: TGTGCCAGCAGCTCGGACCCGGGGACTAGCGGGGGGAACTCCTACAATGAGCAGTTCTTC

J: TRBJ2-1
size: NA
V: TRBV3-1
D: NA
CDR3: CAGSQPPPPEQFF
DNA: TGTGCCGGCAGCCAACCTCCCCCTCCGGAGCAGTTCTTC

J: TRBJ1-2
size: few
V: TRBV12-3/TRBV12-4
D: NA
CDR3: CASSLGTNNYGYTF
DNA: TGTGCCAGCAGTTTAGGGACTAATAACTATGGCTACACCTTC

J: TRBJ2-3
size: NA
V: TRBV24-1
D: NA
CDR3: CATSDPGKLASADTQYF
DNA: TGTGCCACCAGTGATCCAGGGAAATTAGCTTCGGCAGATACGCAGTATTTT

J: TRBJ2-5
size: NA
V: TRBV6-2/TRBV6-3
D: NA
CDR3: CASRTTAAETQYF
DNA: TGTGCCAGCAGAACCACAGCCGCAGAGACCCAGTACTTC

J: TRBJ2-7
size: few
V: TRBV29-1
D: TRBD2
CDR3: CSVEETSGGGEQYF
DNA: TGCAGCGTTGAAGAAACTAGCGGAGGGGGCGAGCAGTACTTC

J: TRBJ2-7
size: few
V: TRBV12-3/TRBV12-4
D: TRBD2
CDR3: CASTGLASAEQYF
DNA: TGTGCCAGCACGGGACTAGCTAGTGCCGAGCAGTACTTC

J: TRBJ1-1
size: NA
V: TRBV20-1
D: NA
CDR3: CSARDPKGPLNTEAFF
DNA: TGCAGTGCTAGAGACCCAAAGGGACCGTTGAACACTGAAGCTTTCTTT

J: TRBJ1-3
size: NA
V: TRBV11-2
D: NA
CDR3: CASSTFQGVFGNTIYF
DNA: TGTGCCAGCAGCACGTTTCAGGGTGTCTTCGGAAACACCATATATTTT

J: TRBJ1-5
size: few
V: TRBV20-1
D: NA
CDR3: CSVGPYSNQPQHF
DNA: TGCAGTGTAGGGCCATATAGCAATCAGCCCCAGCATTTT

J: TRBJ1-1
size: few
V: TRBV20-1
D: TRBD1
CDR3: CSARKGALGTEAFF
DNA: TGCAGTGCTAGAAAGGGGGCCTTGGGCACTGAAGCTTTCTTT

J: TRBJ2-1
size: many
V: TRBV27
D: NA
CDR3: CASGWGGTRANEQFF
DNA: TGTGCCAGCGGATGGGGTGGGACCCGGGCTAATGAGCAGTTCTTC

J: TRBJ2-5
size: NA
V: TRBV11-2
D: TRBD1
CDR3: CASSWTGPTKETQYF
DNA: TGTGCCAGCAGCTGGACAGGGCCGACCAAAGAGACCCAGTACTTC

J: TRBJ1-5
size: few
V: TRBV7-2
D: NA
CDR3: CASSLEKGSNQPQHF
DNA: TGTGCCAGCAGCTTAGAAAAGGGGAGCAATCAGCCCCAGCATTTT

J: TRBJ2-1
size: few
V: TRBV29-1
D: NA
CDR3: CSVIQYNEQFF
DNA: TGCAGCGTTATACAGTACAATGAGCAGTTCTTC

J: TRBJ2-4
size: many
V: TRBV29-1
D: NA
CDR3: CSVEEGIAKNIQYF
DNA: TGCAGCGTTGAAGAGGGGATAGCCAAAAACATTCAGTACTTC

J: TRBJ2-1
size: few
V: TRBV20-1
D: NA
CDR3: CSATRTVRDEQFF
DNA: TGCAGTGCTACCAGGACCGTCAGGGATGAGCAGTTCTTC

J: TRBJ2-7
size: few
V: TRBV21-1
D: NA
CDR3: CASSKVDSGSYEQYF
DNA: TGTGCCAGCAGCAAAGTTGACAGCGGCTCCTACGAGCAGTACTTC

J: TRBJ1-5
size: NA
V: TRBV19
D: NA
CDR3: CASTWTDSNQPQHF
DNA: TGTGCCAGTACCTGGACAGATAGCAATCAGCCCCAGCATTTT

J: TRBJ1-3
size: NA
V: TRBV5-6
D: TRBD1
CDR3: CASSLATGDGNTIYF
DNA: TGTGCCAGCAGCTTGGCGACAGGGGATGGAAACACCATATATTTT

J: TRBJ1-5
size: NA
V: TRBV30
D: NA
CDR3: CAWSKGRNQPQHF
DNA: TGTGCCTGGAGTAAGGGGCGCAATCAGCCCCAGCATTTT

J: TRBJ1-1
size: few
V: TRBV20-1
D: NA
CDR3: CSARGWGAQGTEAFF
DNA: TGCAGTGCTAGAGGATGGGGGGCGCAAGGAACTGAAGCTTTCTTT

J: TRBJ2-2
size: NA
V: TRBV7-2
D: NA
CDR3: CASSLRAGGVSGELFF
DNA: TGTGCCAGCAGCTTAAGGGCAGGGGGGGTCTCCGGGGAGCTGTTTTTT

J: TRBJ2-1
size: NA
V: TRBV12-3/TRBV12-4
D: TRBD2
CDR3: CASSYSGRGNEQFF
DNA: TGTGCCAGCAGTTATAGCGGGAGGGGAAATGAGCAGTTCTTC

J: TRBJ2-2
size: NA
V: TRBV9
D: TRBD2
CDR3: CASSRTSGINTGELFF
DNA: TGTGCCAGCAGCCGGACTAGCGGGATTAACACCGGGGAGCTGTTTTTT

J: TRBJ2-5
size: NA
V: TRBV12-3/TRBV12-4
D: TRBD1
CDR3: CASSRGRQGVGETQYF
DNA: TGTGCCAGCAGCCGGGGGAGACAGGGGGTAGGAGAGACCCAGTACTTC

J: TRBJ1-1
size: many
V: TRBV5-1
D: NA
CDR3: CASSSGTRMNTEAFF
DNA: TGCGCCAGCAGCTCCGGGACACGCATGAACACTGAAGCTTTCTTT

J: TRBJ2-1
size: few
V: TRBV5-1
D: NA
CDR3: CASFGGGLSYNEQFF
DNA: TGCGCCAGCTTCGGGGGCGGCCTATCCTACAATGAGCAGTTCTTC

J: TRBJ2-7
size: few
V: TRBV6-2/TRBV6-3
D: NA
CDR3: CASKTWDGSSYEQYF
DNA: TGTGCCAGCAAGACTTGGGACGGGAGCTCCTACGAGCAGTACTTC

J: TRBJ2-7
size: NA
V: TRBV5-1
D: TRBD2
CDR3: CASSLVSGRSNYEQYF
DNA: TGCGCCAGCAGCTTGGTGAGCGGGAGGTCCAATTACGAGCAGTACTTC

J: TRBJ2-2
size: NA
V: TRBV12-3/TRBV12-4
D: NA
CDR3: CASSYGDLRLGELFF
DNA: TGTGCCAGCAGTTATGGGGACTTACGTCTCGGGGAGCTGTTTTTT

J: TRBJ2-7
size: many
V: TRBV20-1
D: TRBD2
CDR3: CSAPTSGRAYEQYF
DNA: TGCAGTGCTCCGACTAGCGGGAGGGCCTACGAGCAGTACTTC

J: TRBJ2-5
size: few
V: TRBV4-1
D: TRBD1
CDR3: CASSQKGTGFQETQYF
DNA: TGCGCCAGCAGCCAGAAGGGGACAGGTTTCCAAGAGACCCAGTACTTC

J: TRBJ2-1
size: few
V: TRBV3-1
D: NA
CDR3: CASSQSGLTEQFF
DNA: TGTGCCAGCAGCCAATCGGGGTTGACTGAGCAGTTCTTC

J: TRBJ2-1
size: many
V: TRBV29-1
D: TRBD2
CDR3: CSVEIAGNYNEQFF
DNA: TGCAGCGTTGAAATAGCGGGGAATTACAATGAGCAGTTCTTC

J: TRBJ2-2
size: few
V: TRBV2
D: TRBD1
CDR3: CASTPTGPNTGELFF
DNA: TGTGCCAGCACTCCGACAGGGCCGAACACCGGGGAGCTGTTTTTT

J: TRBJ2-1
size: NA
V: TRBV10-3
D: TRBD2
CDR3: CATRLAGGYGNEQFF
DNA: TGTGCCACCAGACTAGCGGGAGGGTATGGGAATGAGCAGTTCTTC

J: TRBJ2-4
size: NA
V: TRBV4-3
D: TRBD2
CDR3: CASSQVAGGPESIAKNIQYF
DNA: TGCGCCAGCAGCCAAGTAGCGGGGGGGCCTGAGTCGATAGCCAAAAACATTCAGTACTTC

J: TRBJ2-7
size: few
V: TRBV6-1
D: NA
CDR3: CASLGAGWAYEQYF
DNA: TGTGCCAGCTTGGGGGCAGGGTGGGCCTACGAGCAGTACTTC

J: TRBJ2-2
size: many
V: TRBV6-5
D: NA
CDR3: CASSYSAGELFF
DNA: TGTGCCAGCAGTTACTCAGCCGGGGAGCTGTTTTTT

J: TRBJ2-5
size: NA
V: TRBV5-4
D: TRBD1
CDR3: CASSLGGQSQETQYF
DNA: TGTGCCAGCAGCTTGGGGGGACAGTCCCAGGAGACCCAGTACTTC

J: TRBJ2-1
size: many
V: TRBV7-2
D: NA
CDR3: CASSFLGEQFF
DNA: TGTGCCAGCAGCTTCCTGGGTGAGCAGTTCTTC

J: TRBJ2-7
size: few
V: TRBV20-1
D: NA
CDR3: CSARTDQTYEQYF
DNA: TGCAGTGCTAGAACAGACCAGACCTACGAGCAGTACTTC

J: TRBJ1-3
size: NA
V: TRBV21-1
D: NA
CDR3: CASSKVRLTNTIYF
DNA: TGTGCCAGCAGCAAAGTAAGGCTCACAAACACCATATATTTT

J: TRBJ2-7
size: many
V: TRBV7-2
D: NA
CDR3: CASSLGPDYEQYF
DNA: TGTGCCAGCAGCTTAGGCCCCGACTACGAGCAGTACTTC

J: TRBJ1-1
size: few
V: TRBV29-1
D: NA
CDR3: CSAGQGGTEAFF
DNA: TGCAGCGCTGGCCAAGGAGGCACTGAAGCTTTCTTT